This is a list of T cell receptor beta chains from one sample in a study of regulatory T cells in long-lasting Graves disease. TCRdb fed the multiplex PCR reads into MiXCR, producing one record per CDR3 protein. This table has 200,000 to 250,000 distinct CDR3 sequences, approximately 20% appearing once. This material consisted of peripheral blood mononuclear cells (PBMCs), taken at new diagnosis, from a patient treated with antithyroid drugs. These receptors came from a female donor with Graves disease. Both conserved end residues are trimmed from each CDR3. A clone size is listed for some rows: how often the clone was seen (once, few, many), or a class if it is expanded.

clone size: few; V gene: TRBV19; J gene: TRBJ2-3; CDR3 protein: ASSIRSTSDTQY
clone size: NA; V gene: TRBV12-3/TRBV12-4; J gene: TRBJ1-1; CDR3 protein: ASRPGPKNTEAF
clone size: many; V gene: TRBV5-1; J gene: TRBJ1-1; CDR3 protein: ASSSGSPTEAF
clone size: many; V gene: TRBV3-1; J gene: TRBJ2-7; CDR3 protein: ASSQGGGVYEQY
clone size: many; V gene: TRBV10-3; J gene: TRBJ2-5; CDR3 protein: AISEAGVETQY
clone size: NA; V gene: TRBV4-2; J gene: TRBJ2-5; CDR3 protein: ASSQEGAGAPETQY
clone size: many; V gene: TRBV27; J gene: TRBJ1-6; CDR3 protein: ASSLDTSSPLH
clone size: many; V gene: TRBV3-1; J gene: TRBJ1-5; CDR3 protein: ASSQMGGNQPQH
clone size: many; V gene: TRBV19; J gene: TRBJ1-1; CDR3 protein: ASSPFAGGMNTEAF
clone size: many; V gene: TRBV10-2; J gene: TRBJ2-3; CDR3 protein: ASSEGREGRNDTQY
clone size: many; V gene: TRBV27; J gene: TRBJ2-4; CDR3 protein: ASSWGQQNIQY
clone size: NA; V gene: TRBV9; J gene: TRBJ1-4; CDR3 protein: ASSPLGQLNEKLF
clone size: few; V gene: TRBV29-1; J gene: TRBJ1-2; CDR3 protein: SVVWQGSYGYT
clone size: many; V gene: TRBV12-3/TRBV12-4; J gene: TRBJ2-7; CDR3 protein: ASSSYFDSGRAQY
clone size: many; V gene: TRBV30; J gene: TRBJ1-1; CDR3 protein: AWRLNTEAF
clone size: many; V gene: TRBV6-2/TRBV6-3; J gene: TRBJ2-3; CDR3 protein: ASSNTGAWGDTQY
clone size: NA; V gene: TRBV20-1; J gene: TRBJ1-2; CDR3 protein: SAPGGSSGGFRDGYT
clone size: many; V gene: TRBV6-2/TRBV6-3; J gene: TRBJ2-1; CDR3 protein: ASKGQNNEQF
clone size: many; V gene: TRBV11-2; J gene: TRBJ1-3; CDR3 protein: ASSFNPRPGNTIY
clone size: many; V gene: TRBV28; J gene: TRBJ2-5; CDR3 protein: ASSLRGGAGVETQY
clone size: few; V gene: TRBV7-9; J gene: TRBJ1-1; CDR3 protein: ATDRVGNTEAF
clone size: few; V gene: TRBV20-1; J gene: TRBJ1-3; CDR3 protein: SASGYSGNTIY
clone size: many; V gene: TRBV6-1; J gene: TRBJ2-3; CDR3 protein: ASSIISGTDTQY
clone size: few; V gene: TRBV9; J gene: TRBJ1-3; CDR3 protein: ASSARQGVFGNTIY
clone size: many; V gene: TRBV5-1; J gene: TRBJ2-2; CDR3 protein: ASSKNAGDGSGELF
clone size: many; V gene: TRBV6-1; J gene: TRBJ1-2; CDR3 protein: ASSGGDYGYT
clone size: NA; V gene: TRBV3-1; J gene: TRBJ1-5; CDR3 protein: ASSQDPFSNQPQH
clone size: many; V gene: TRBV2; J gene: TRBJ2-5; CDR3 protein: ASSLAGERQETQY
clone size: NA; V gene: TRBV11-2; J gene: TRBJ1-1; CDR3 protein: ASVMNTEAF